Below, one TCR beta chain is given with its context. This sample was included in a study of human T cells and chemical hapten exposure. The wider study: Donors were sensitized with 2% DPC on the upper inner arm. DPC (0.01%) was patch tested on the upper back and read at 6 days.

Indicated time point: patch test 1, 2 weeks after DPC sensitization. Treatment: therapeutic diphenylcyclopropenone sensitization with weekly scalp DPC. TCRdb re-called the RACE reads with MiXCR, one entry per CDR3 protein. There are some 170,000 distinct CDR3 sequences in the sample; more than 20% occur only once, and about 6.7% lies in the top ten. The germline CDR1 and CDR2 sequences are SGHDT and YYEEEE. V shed 4 bases and J shed 1 base, with 11 bases lying between them. The CDR3 contains 14 residues. The genes are TRBV5-6 and TRBJ2-5; D possibly matches TRBD1 or TRBD2 (5 bases each). This sample comprised whole blood, obtained in connection with sensitization to the hapten diphenylcyclopropenone (DPC). This TCR came from a woman in her forties or fifties with alopecia areata. Some clones in this sample may be carry-over from other donors' samples. The CDR3 DNA reads TGTGCCAGCAGCCGGGACCGGCGCCAAGAGACCCAGTACTTC. It encodes CASSRDRRQETQYF.